This entry concerns a single TCR beta chain. V was shortened by 1 base and J by 10 bases, with 10 bases between the two germline ends. CDR1 and CDR2 from the germline V gene are SEHNR and FQNEAQ (reference sequence). The CDR3 is made up of 12 amino acids. This specimen comes from a study of PD-1 blockade in classical Hodgkin lymphoma. The method was immunoSEQ multiplex PCR; TCRdb's version includes in-frame clones alone and lacks a portion of them. This table has about 46,000 clones, approximately 90% appearing once. Time point here: newly diagnosed, previously untreated cHL patient sample. What was sequenced was peripheral blood mononuclear cells (PBMCs). This sequence was found in a human donor with classical Hodgkin lymphoma. The V gene is TRBV7-9, the J gene TRBJ1-2, with D perhaps matching TRBD1 (5 bases). CDR3 DNA: TGTGCCAGCAGCTTAGTCCAGGGTGTCTACACCTTC. This codes for CASSLVQGVYTF.